A single sample is the source of the 26 T cell receptor beta chains below, sequenced in a study of Graves' ophthalmopathy and Graves' hyperthyroidism. From RNA, the CDR3 regions of TCR beta chains were amplified and sequenced. HTBI primers served in a first-round RT-PCR, which a second-round multiplex PCR followed. TCRdb re-analysed the multiplex PCR reads in MiXCR, keeping a single row per CDR3 protein. The data contain almost 750,000 distinct CDR3 sequences, roughly 40% of them singletons. Sequencing input: peripheral blood. Every receptor here comes from an adult man with Graves' ophthalmopathy.

Note on this clonotype: A much more abundant neighbour one base away suggests this may be a read error. This chain uses TRBV11-1 with TRBJ1-6; TRBD1 matches at 8 bases. V shed 7 bases, J shed 9 bases, and the junction held 11 bases outside the gene matches. CDR1 SGHAT and CDR2 FQDESV come from the germline V gene (reference sequence). The CDR3 is made up of 15 amino acids. The CDR3 sequence: CASTTKGQDSSPLHF. The CDR3 region has the DNA TGTGCCAGCACTACTAAGGGACAGGATAGTTCACCCCTCCACTTT.

Points on this clonotype: A clone one base away is much larger, so this may be a read error. The rearrangement uses TRBV15 and TRBJ2-5, with D possibly matching TRBD1 (6 bases). CDR3 size: 16 residues. Germline-derived CDR1 and CDR2 are LNHNV and YYDKDF (reference sequence). V was pared by 1 base and J by 7 bases, with 19 bases between. CDR3 bases: TGTGCCACCAGCAGAGGAGCAGGGGCCCAGGAAACGACCCAGTACTTC. Its translation is CATSRGAGAQETTQYF.

This clonotype came up a few times. This sequence joins TRBV5-5 and TRBJ1-2; possibly TRBD1 for D (6 bases). CDR3 length: 15 amino acids. The germline V gene encodes CDR1 SGHKS and CDR2 YYEKEE (reference sequence). V lost 5 bases to trimming and J lost 4 bases, with 18 bases between them. As DNA, the CDR3 is TGTGCCAGCAGTTCCGGGCGGGGGGCGAGCTATGGCTACACCTTC. It encodes CASSSGRGASYGYTF.

J is TRBJ2-7 and V is TRBV28; D gene unclear. CDR3 length: 12 amino acids. Germline CDR1 MDHEN, CDR2 SYDVKM. Trimming removed 6 bases at V and 3 bases at J, with 9 bases between. The DNA for the CDR3 is TGTGCCAGCAGCGCCCGCATCTACGAGCAGTACGTC. Encoded protein: CASSARIYEQYV.

This clonotype was observed a handful of times. V usage is TRBV4-3 and J usage is TRBJ2-7, with D uncertain. There are 15 residues in the CDR3. In germline, CDR1 is LGHNA, CDR2 YSLEER. Trimming removed 0 bases at V and 3 bases at J, with 12 bases between. CDR3 DNA sequence: TGCGCCAGCAGCCAAGATTCGGGCAGATACTACGAGCAGTACTTC. It specifies CASSQDSGRYYEQYF.

The count of this clonotype is one. The genes are TRBV25-1 and TRBJ1-2; D uncertain. V was trimmed by 11 bases and J by 0 bases, leaving 7 bases between them. From germline, CDR1 is MGHDK and CDR2 SYGVNS. The CDR3 covers 11 residues. The DNA of the CDR3 is TGTGCCCGCCGTTCTAACTATGGCTACACCTTC. Translating it yields CARRSNYGYTF.

The V gene is TRBV20-1, the J gene TRBJ1-4; weak D call: TRBD1 (6 bases). There are 14 residues in the CDR3. V lost 6 bases and J 8 bases, leaving 19 bases between the germline ends. CDR1 is DFQATT, CDR2 SNEGSKA, per germline (reference sequence). CDR3 protein: CSARPWGGGEKLFF. CDR3 in DNA: TGCAGTGCAAGACCTTGGGGGGGCGGCGAAAAACTGTTTTTT.

There are many counts of this clonotype. The chain combines TRBV10-3 with TRBJ1-4; 8 bases agree with TRBD1. The CDR3 loop spans 14 amino acids. Trimming took 8 bases from V and 5 from J; bases not matched to a gene: 7. Germline V gene data show CDR1 as ENHRY and CDR2 as SYGVKD. The CDR3 protein is CAISRTGRNEKLFF. The CDR3, as DNA: TGTGCCATCTCGCGGACAGGGAGAAATGAAAAACTGTTTTTT.

The chain couples TRBV10-3 to TRBJ1-3; D is undetermined. V lost 10 bases to trimming and J lost 7 bases, with 11 bases between them. Germline values: CDR1 ENHRY, CDR2 SYGVKD. This CDR3 has 11 amino acids. The CDR3 DNA is TGTGCCACCAGCGATGGTAACACCATATATTTT. As protein: CATSDGNTIYF.

This clonotype was recorded once. V usage is TRBV10-3 and J usage is TRBJ2-5, with TRBD1 as a possible D gene (6 bases). The germline CDR1 and CDR2 sequences are ENHRY and SYGVKD. This CDR3 is built from 13 residues. Between the trimmed V and J ends, which lost 3 bases and 4 bases, there was a span of 9 bases. CDR3 in DNA: TGTGCCATCAGTGAACAGGGTAGAGAGACCCAGTACTTC. Amino acid sequence: CAISEQGRETQYF.

About this clonotype: Its ends do not fully match the called genes, so a read error is possible. V and J are TRBV7-9 and TRBJ2-7; the match to TRBD2 covers 10 bases. The germline V gene has CDR1 SEHNR and CDR2 FQNEAQ (reference sequence). This CDR3 spans 16 amino acids. The CDR3 spells CASSQEGLAGGYEQYF. Written as DNA, the CDR3 is TGCGCCAGCAGCCAAGAGGGATTAGCGGGAGGCTACGAGCAGTACTTC. Based on the CDR3 plus reference TRBV7-9 and TRBJ2-7, the full variable domain is DTGVSQNPRHKITKRGQNVTFRCDPISEHNRLYWYRQTLGQGPEFLTYFQNEAQLEKSRLLSDRFSAERPKGSFSTLEIQRTEQGDSAMYLCASSQEGLAGGYEQYFGPGTRLTVT.

The chain carries TRBV29-1 and TRBJ1-4, with D perhaps matching TRBD1 (6 bases). The V end lost 4 bases, the J end lost 2 bases, and 17 bases lay between the germline ends. The germline V gene encodes CDR1 SQVTM and CDR2 ANQGSEA. CDR3 length: 16 residues. CDR3 region: CSVATGPGGTNEKLFF. The DNA for the CDR3 is TGCAGCGTTGCCACAGGGCCCGGGGGCACTAATGAAAAACTGTTTTTT.

This clonotype was picked up many times. The rearrangement joins TRBV25-1 to TRBJ1-2; D is unclear. Germline CDR1 is MGHDK and CDR2 is SYGVNS. The CDR3 covers 15 residues. Trimming pared 1 base from V and 8 bases from J, leaving 17 bases between. The CDR3, as DNA: TGTGCCAGCAGTGAATCGAACCAGCCGGTCTGGGGCTACACCTTC. This gives the protein CASSESNQPVWGYTF.

This clonotype was picked up many times. The chain uses TRBV20-1 and TRBJ2-7, with D perhaps TRBD1 (6 bases). V was shortened by 6 bases and J by 2 bases, with 14 bases between the two germline ends. This CDR3 is built from 13 residues. Germline V gene data show CDR1 as DFQATT and CDR2 as SNEGSKA (reference sequence). CDR3 DNA sequence: TGCAGTGCACGCCGACAGGTGACCTACGAGCAGTACTTC. It encodes CSARRQVTYEQYF.

V usage is TRBV7-9 and J usage is TRBJ1-1, with D unresolved. Per the germline V gene, CDR1 is SEHNR and CDR2 is FQNEAQ (reference sequence). This CDR3 contains 12 residues. The ends were cut back, 6 bases at V and 4 bases at J, with 9 bases in the middle. The CDR3 nucleotides read TGTGCCAGCAGACCCTCGGGCACTGAAGCTTTCTTT. Its protein product is CASRPSGTEAFF.

The chain has TRBV10-3 and TRBJ2-7; 7 nucleotides align to TRBD1. The CDR3 is 15 amino acids. From germline, CDR1 is ENHRY and CDR2 SYGVKD. V lost 10 bases to trimming and J lost 2 bases; unmatched junction nucleotides: 14. CDR3 nucleotide sequence: TGTGCCAGCAGAAGTAGCCGGGACAGAACCTACGAGCAGTACTTC. Its translation is CASRSSRDRTYEQYF.

This clonotype has a handful of counts. The chain carries TRBV19 and TRBJ2-6; D ambiguous. The CDR3 totals 15 residues. Trimming took off 3 bases at V and 0 bases at J, with 6 bases between the two ends. Germline loops: CDR1 LNHDA, CDR2 SQIVND (reference sequence). CDR3 protein: CASSIQRSGANVLTF. The CDR3 DNA sequence: TGTGCCAGTAGTATTCAGCGCTCTGGGGCCAACGTCCTGACTTTC. The whole variable domain, remainder taken from reference TRBV19 and TRBJ2-6, is DGGITQSPKYLFRKEGQNVTLSCEQNLNHDAMYWYRQDPGQGLRLIYYSQIVNDFQKGDIAEGYSVSREKKESFPLTVTSAQKNPTAFYLCASSIQRSGANVLTFGAGSRLTVL.

The rearrangement joins TRBV25-1 to TRBJ2-7, with D perhaps TRBD2 (7 bases). Germline CDR1 and CDR2: MGHDK and SYGVNS. This CDR3 region has 14 residues. V gave up 7 bases and J gave up 4 bases, with 17 bases separating them. As DNA, the CDR3 is TGTGCCAGCATCAGGGTGGGGGGGCAATACGAGCAGTACTTC. Translated, it gives CASIRVGGQYEQYF.

In its sample, this clonotype was seen many times. The chain carries TRBV29-1 and TRBJ2-5, with D perhaps given as TRBD1 or TRBD2 (5 bases each). This CDR3 spans 14 amino acids. CDR1 is SQVTM, CDR2 ANQGSEA, per germline. The V gene lost 3 bases and the J gene lost 2 bases, with 13 bases spanning the gap. The CDR3 nucleotides read TGCAGCGTTGAGGCAGGGTGGGGGCAAGAGACCCAGTACTTC. This translates into CSVEAGWGQETQYF.

This clonotype was found many times. The rearrangement joins TRBV24-1 to TRBJ2-5; D gene uncertain. With 4 bases removed from V and 5 bases from J, the gap between germline ends came to 7 bases. The V gene's germline CDR1 is KGHDR and CDR2 SFDVKD. The CDR3 runs to 12 residues. CDR3 DNA: TGTGCCACCAGTGACTACAAGGAGACCCAGTACTTC. Encoded protein: CATSDYKETQYF.

This clonotype was seen a single time. This chain joins TRBV10-3 and TRBJ2-7; 11 bases agree with TRBD2. CDR1 and CDR2 (germline): ENHRY, SYGVKD. The V and J ends lost 6 bases and 6 bases, in that order; junction bases with no gene match: 4. The CDR3 is made up of 13 amino acids. CDR3 bases: TGTGCCATCAGGCTAGCGGGGGGATTCGAGCAGTACTTC. Its translation is CAIRLAGGFEQYF.

At least ten counts were recorded for this clonotype. The chain uses TRBV29-1 and TRBJ1-1; maybe TRBD1 (5 bases). CDR1 SQVTM and CDR2 ANQGSEA come from the germline V gene. This CDR3 comprises 15 residues. V gave up 4 bases and J gave up 0 bases, with 15 bases separating them. This CDR3 is CSVGPRGGMNTEAFF. CDR3 nucleotides: TGCAGCGTTGGACCACGCGGGGGTATGAACACTGAAGCTTTCTTT.

This clonotype turned up a few times. The V gene is TRBV19, the J gene TRBJ2-2; a weak D match, TRBD1 (5 bases). This CDR3 has 15 residues. Germline V gene sequence: CDR1 LNHDA, CDR2 SQIVND (reference sequence). Trimming cost V 10 bases and J 0 bases, with 15 bases left between them. CDR3 protein: CATKTDTSNTGELFF. In DNA form, the CDR3 reads TGTGCCACTAAGACGGACACATCGAACACCGGGGAGCTGTTTTTT.

The chain couples TRBV15 to TRBJ2-5, with D possibly being TRBD1 (6 bases). The V gene lost 7 bases and the J gene lost 7 bases, with 25 bases spanning the gap. Germline CDR1 and CDR2: LNHNV and YYDKDF (reference sequence). This CDR3 is built from 16 residues. The CDR3 loop is CATTPGSGAQETTQYF. The CDR3 nucleotides read TGTGCCACCACTCCCGGGTCAGGGGCCCAGGAAACGACCCAGTACTTC. Complete variable domain (other parts from reference TRBV15 and TRBJ2-5): DAMVIQNPRYQVTQFGKPVTLSCSQTLNHNVMYWYQQKSSQAPKLLFHYYDKDFNNEADTPDNFQSRRPNTSFCFLDIRSPGLGDTAMYLCATTPGSGAQETTQYFGPGTRLLVL.

This clonotype appeared many times. The chain uses TRBV7-2 and TRBJ2-7; 11 bases agree with TRBD2. The CDR3 runs 15 residues. After removal of 5 bases from V and 3 bases from J, the junction contained 6 bases not matched to a gene. Germline V gene lookup returns CDR1 SGHTA and CDR2 FQGNSA. In nucleotides, the CDR3 is TGTGCCAGCAGCCCAAGGACTAGCGGGCTCTACGAGCAGTACTTC. It yields the protein CASSPRTSGLYEQYF.

J is TRBJ1-2 and V is TRBV24-1, with D tentatively TRBD1 (6 bases). Trimming pared 5 bases from V and 3 bases from J, leaving 12 bases between. Germline-derived CDR1 and CDR2 are KGHDR and SFDVKD. The CDR3 consists of 14 residues. In nucleotides, the CDR3 is TGTGCCACCAGTGGTACAGGGAGAGACTATGGCTACACCTTC. It specifies CATSGTGRDYGYTF.